These T cell receptor beta chains were read from a single sample in a study of T cell responses to AZD1222 COVID-19 vaccine. Clones were read by immunoSEQ multiplex PCR, and TCRdb kept only the in-frame ones, dropping some. The top ten clones hold 3.3% of a sample with tens of thousands of clones, just over 90% of them seen once. Sequences were derived from peripheral blood, sampled 28 days after the second AZD1222 dose. The receptors come from an adult who received the AZD1222 COVID-19 vaccine. Both conserved end residues are part of each CDR3. The D gene is left open where the match is weak. Some rows mark clone size as missing; the rest say once, few, many or name a class of expanded clone.

clone_size d_call j_call v_call cdr3_nt cdr3_aa
- TRBD2 TRBJ2-1 TRBV6-5 TGTGCCAGCAGGAGTAGCGGGAGCGATGAGCAGTTCTTC CASRSSGSDEQFF
- - TRBJ2-7 TRBV6-1 TGTGCCAGCAGTGAATTAGCGGACGGGACTTACGAGCAGTACTTC CASSELADGTYEQYF
- TRBD2 TRBJ2-7 TRBV11-3 TGTGCCAGCAGCGAACTAGCGGGAGGTGTAGAGCAGTACTTC CASSELAGGVEQYF
- - TRBJ1-2 TRBV10-3 TGTGCCATCAGTGACCCAGCCAGACCCTATGGCTACACCTTC CAISDPARPYGYTF
- - TRBJ2-7 TRBV5-6 TGTGCCAGCAGCCTACTAGCTTCCGAGCAGTACTTC CASSLLASEQYF
- - TRBJ1-2 TRBV6-5 TGTGCCAGCAGTCCCAAGGTTGAGGGCTATGGCTACACCTTC CASSPKVEGYGYTF
few - TRBJ1-2 TRBV7-2 TGTGCCAGCAGCTTAAGCGGCACGGTGAGAGGCTACACCTTC CASSLSGTVRGYTF
- - TRBJ2-3 TRBV7-3 TGTGCCAGCAGCGCCGAATCCTGGCTAGCTTCCACAGATACGCAGTATTTT CASSAESWLASTDTQYF
- - TRBJ2-2 TRBV19 TGTGCCAGTACCAATAGGGGTTCCACCGGGGAGCTGTTTTTT CASTNRGSTGELFF
- TRBD2 TRBJ2-7 TRBV24-1 TGTGCCACCAGTGATCCACGGGGGGATCACGAGCAGTACTTC CATSDPRGDHEQYF
- - TRBJ1-2 TRBV9 TGTGCCAGCAGCGTAGTGGTTGGGTATGGCTACACCTTC CASSVVVGYGYTF
- - TRBJ2-3 TRBV11-3 TGTGCCAGCAGCCCTATCCCCACAGATACGCAGTATTTT CASSPIPTDTQYF
- TRBD1 TRBJ1-4 TRBV19 TGTGCCAGTAGTATCTCCGGGACAGGACCTGAAAAACTGTTTTTT CASSISGTGPEKLFF
- TRBD1 TRBJ2-2 TRBV11-2 TGTGCCAGCAGCTTAGCTACGGGACAGGGGGCGAGGAACACCGGGGAGCTGTTTTTT CASSLATGQGARNTGELFF
once - TRBJ1-2 TRBV6-6 TGTGCCAGCATGGGACCGGGAGTGACTTATGGCTACACCTTC CASMGPGVTYGYTF
few - TRBJ1-6 TRBV7-9 TGTGCCAGCAGCTTACGGGCAGGGGACAATTCACCCCTCCACTTT CASSLRAGDNSPLHF
once - TRBJ2-1 TRBV24-1 TGTGCCACCAGTGATCCCGGGGGCAGCAACAATGAGCAGTTCTTC CATSDPGGSNNEQFF
few - TRBJ1-2 TRBV9 TGTGCCAGCAGCGGGGTTGGCTACACCTTC CASSGVGYTF
- TRBD1 TRBJ2-5 TRBV5-4 TGTGCCAGCAGCTCGACAGGGGGTAAAGAGACCCAGTACTTC CASSSTGGKETQYF
- TRBD2 TRBJ2-3 TRBV5-1 TGCGCCAGCAGCATGGGCCTGACTAGCGGGAGTCCAGATACGCAGTATTTT CASSMGLTSGSPDTQYF
once TRBD1 TRBJ2-1 TRBV4-1 TGCGCCAGCAGCCAAGTCTGGACAGGGGGTAATGAGCAGTTCTTC CASSQVWTGGNEQFF
- - TRBJ1-1 TRBV5-6 TGTGCCAGCAGCAGGGACTCCTTAATGAACACTGAAGCTTTCTTT CASSRDSLMNTEAFF
- - TRBJ2-3 TRBV19 TGTGCCAGTAGTATAAGGTATACCCAAGATACGCAGTATTTT CASSIRYTQDTQYF
- - TRBJ1-4 TRBV11-3 TGTGCCAGCAGCTCGGGACTTTATGTGGGAGCTAATGAAAAACTGTTTTTT CASSSGLYVGANEKLFF
- - TRBJ2-3 TRBV24-1 TGTGCCACCAGTGACCTAGGGACAGATACGCAGTATTTT CATSDLGTDTQYF
- TRBD1 TRBJ1-2 TRBV29-1 TGCAGCGTTGTAGGGCAGGGGGCGCAGTCTGACTATGGCTACACCTTC CSVVGQGAQSDYGYTF
- TRBD1 TRBJ2-7 TRBV5-1 TGCGCCAGCCAACGGGACAGTCCCTCCTACGAGCAGTACTTC CASQRDSPSYEQYF
- - TRBJ1-1 TRBV19 TGTGCCAGTAGTAAATCGACAGAGAACACTGAAGCTTTCTTT CASSKSTENTEAFF
- - TRBJ1-3 TRBV12-3/TRBV12-4 TGTGCCAGCAGTTTACCGGGAAACACCATATATTTT CASSLPGNTIYF
- - TRBJ1-1 TRBV5-1 TGCGCCAGCAGCTTGGAGGAGAACACTGAAGCTTTCTTT CASSLEENTEAFF
- - TRBJ1-1 TRBV5-6 TGTGCCAGCAGCTTGGTAGGGTGGGGGTCCGCTGAAGCTTTCTTT CASSLVGWGSAEAFF
- TRBD2 TRBJ2-1 TRBV24-1 TGTGCCACCAGTCCAGCGGGAGGTACCTCCTACAATGAGCAGTTCTTC CATSPAGGTSYNEQFF
- TRBD1 TRBJ1-1 TRBV3-1/TRBV3-2 TGTGCCAGCAGCGAAAGACAGGGTTCGGACACTGAAGCTTTCTTT CASSERQGSDTEAFF
- - TRBJ1-1 TRBV5-6 TGTGCCAGCAGTCAAAAGGCATACACTGAAGCTTTCTTT CASSQKAYTEAFF
- - TRBJ2-7 TRBV10-3 TGTGCCATCAGGAGTCAGGCGGAGGCTTACGAGCAGTACTTC CAIRSQAEAYEQYF
- - TRBJ1-5 TRBV4-1 TGCGCCAGCAGCCCGGGACCGTTTAGCAATCAGCCCCAGCATTTT CASSPGPFSNQPQHF
once - TRBJ1-4 TRBV7-9 TGTGCCAGCAGCTTAGAAGTCAGCTTCAAAACTAATGAAAAACTGTTTTTT CASSLEVSFKTNEKLFF
- TRBD1 TRBJ2-5 TRBV29-1 TGCAGCGTTGAGGACAGGGAATACCAAGAGACCCAGTACTTC CSVEDREYQETQYF
- - TRBJ1-4 TRBV13 TGTGCCAGCAGCTTAAAGTCCTTCAGGGTTGAGGGTGAAAAACTGTTTTTT CASSLKSFRVEGEKLFF
- - TRBJ2-1 TRBV20-1 TGCAGTGCTACAGACAGGATGGAGCAGTTCTTC CSATDRMEQFF
- - TRBJ1-1 TRBV7-6 TGTGCCAGCAGCTTAGAGACACCCACGAACACTGAAGCTTTCTTT CASSLETPTNTEAFF
- TRBD1 TRBJ2-1 TRBV24-1 TGTGCCACCAGTGACCGACAGGGGCGGGTTGCGACGGACTCCTACAATGAGCAGTTCTTC CATSDRQGRVATDSYNEQFF
- - TRBJ2-7 TRBV6-5 TGTGCCGCACAGGGTCCCACCTACGAGCAGTACTTC CAAQGPTYEQYF
- TRBD2 TRBJ2-1 TRBV29-1 TGCAGCGTTGAGGTAGCGGGAGATGAGCAGTTCTTC CSVEVAGDEQFF
- - TRBJ2-3 TRBV5-1 TGCGCCAGCAGCTTGTTTATGGGGGATACGCAGTATTTT CASSLFMGDTQYF
- - TRBJ1-4 TRBV6-5 TGTGCCAGCAACGGAGCAACTAATGAAAAACTGTTTTTT CASNGATNEKLFF
- - TRBJ2-7 TRBV11-1 TGTGCCAGCAGCGCCCGACAGGAGTTCTACGAGCAGTACTTC CASSARQEFYEQYF
- - TRBJ2-6 TRBV27 TGTGCCAGCAGCCTGACAGGACGCTCTGGGGCCAACGTCCTGACTTTC CASSLTGRSGANVLTF
once - TRBJ1-4 TRBV15 TGTGCCACCAGCAGAGTCCGCCAGGCAACTAATGAAAAACTGTTTTTT CATSRVRQATNEKLFF
- - TRBJ1-4 TRBV14 TGTGCCAGCAGCCAAGACGTTGGGGACCTAACTAATGAAAAACTGTTTTTT CASSQDVGDLTNEKLFF
- TRBD1 TRBJ1-4 TRBV9 TGTGCCAGCAGCGTAGGACAGGGGGCAGGCGGGCTGTTTTTT CASSVGQGAGGLFF
- - TRBJ2-1 TRBV5-5 TGTGCCAGCAGCACAAACAGACAGGCGGGGCGGGGTGAGCAGTTCTTC CASSTNRQAGRGEQFF
- TRBD1 TRBJ2-5 TRBV7-9 TGTGCCAGCAGGAATACAGGGGGCCAAGAGACCCAGTACTTC CASRNTGGQETQYF